This entry features one T cell receptor (beta chain) sequence. The study ran its PCR with 60 Vbeta and 13 Jbeta primers. Sequenced by immunoSEQ multiplex PCR; TCRdb stores in-frame clones only, minus some. The sample yields around 110,000 clones, roughly 80% seen once. This sample is part of a study of cytomegalovirus exposure and HLA in healthy donors. With 7 bases clipped from V and 0 bases from J, the junction kept 11 bases outside the gene matches. The CDR3 runs 18 residues. Germline lookup yields CDR1 WSHSY and CDR2 SAAADI. The chain links TRBV10-2 to TRBJ2-3, with 12 bases fitting TRBD2. Sequencing was carried out using PBMCs. This sequence originates from a man between 35 and 55 years old in good health and CMV-seronegative. CDR3 region: CASIGTSGPRISTDTQYF. CDR3 coding DNA: TGCGCCAGCATCGGGACTAGCGGGCCACGAATTAGCACAGATACGCAGTATTTT.